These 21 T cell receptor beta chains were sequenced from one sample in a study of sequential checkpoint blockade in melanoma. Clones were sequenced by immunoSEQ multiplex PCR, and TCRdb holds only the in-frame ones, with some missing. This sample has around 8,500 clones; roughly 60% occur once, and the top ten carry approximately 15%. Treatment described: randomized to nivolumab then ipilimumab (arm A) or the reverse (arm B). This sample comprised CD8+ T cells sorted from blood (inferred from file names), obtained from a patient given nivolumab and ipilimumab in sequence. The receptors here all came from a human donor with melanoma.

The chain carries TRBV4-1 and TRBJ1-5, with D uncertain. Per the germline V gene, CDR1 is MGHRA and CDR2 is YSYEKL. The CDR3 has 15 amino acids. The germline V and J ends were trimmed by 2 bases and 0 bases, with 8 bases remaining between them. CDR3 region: CASSQSGSSNQPQHF. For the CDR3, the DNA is TGCGCCAGCAGCCAATCCGGTTCTAGCAATCAGCCCCAGCATTTT.

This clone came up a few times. CDR3 sequence (DNA): TGTGCCAGCAGTTTATCCCTAGGCGATGAAGCTTTCTTT. Residues: CASSLSLGDEAFF. The chain carries TRBV27 and TRBJ1-1; D is unresolved. The V gene's germline CDR1 is MNHEY and CDR2 SMNVEV (reference sequence). The CDR3 loop spans 13 amino acids. Trimming pared 0 bases from V and 7 bases from J, leaving 9 bases between.

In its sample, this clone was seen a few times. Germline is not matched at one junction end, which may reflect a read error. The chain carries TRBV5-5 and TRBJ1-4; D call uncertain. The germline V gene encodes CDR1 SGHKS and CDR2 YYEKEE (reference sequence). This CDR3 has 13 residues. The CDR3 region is CASSLDGGEKLFF. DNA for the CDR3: TGCGCCAGCAGCCTAGACGGTGGTGAAAAACTGTTTTTT.

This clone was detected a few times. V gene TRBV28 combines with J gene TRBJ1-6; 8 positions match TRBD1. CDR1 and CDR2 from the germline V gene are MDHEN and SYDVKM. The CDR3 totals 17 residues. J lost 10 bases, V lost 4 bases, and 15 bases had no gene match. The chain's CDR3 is CASSSPWAPDRGSPLHF. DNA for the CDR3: TGTGCCAGCAGTTCCCCCTGGGCGCCAGACAGGGGATCACCCCTCCACTTT.

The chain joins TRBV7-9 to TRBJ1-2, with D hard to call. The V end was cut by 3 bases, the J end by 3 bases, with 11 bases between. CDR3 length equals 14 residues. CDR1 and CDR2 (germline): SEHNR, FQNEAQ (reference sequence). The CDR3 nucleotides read TGTGCCAGCAGCTTGTCCCGGGATCACTATGGCTACACCTTC. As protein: CASSLSRDHYGYTF.

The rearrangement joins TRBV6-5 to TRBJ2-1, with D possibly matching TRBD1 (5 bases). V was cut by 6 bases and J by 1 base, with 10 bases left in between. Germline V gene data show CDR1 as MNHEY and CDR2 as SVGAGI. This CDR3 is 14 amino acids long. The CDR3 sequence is CASSRRESYNEQFF. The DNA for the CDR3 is TGTGCCAGCAGCCGCAGGGAATCCTACAATGAGCAGTTCTTC.

The chain's CDR3 is CARSGDTPMNTEAFF. CDR3 coding DNA: TGTGCCAGAAGCGGGGACACTCCCATGAACACTGAAGCTTTCTTT. The chain employs TRBV5-3 and TRBJ1-1; TRBD1 is a possible D gene (6 bases). TRBV5-3 is recorded as an ORF, its role being uncertain. The CDR3 consists of 15 residues. Trimming removed 4 bases at V and 0 bases at J, with 13 bases between.

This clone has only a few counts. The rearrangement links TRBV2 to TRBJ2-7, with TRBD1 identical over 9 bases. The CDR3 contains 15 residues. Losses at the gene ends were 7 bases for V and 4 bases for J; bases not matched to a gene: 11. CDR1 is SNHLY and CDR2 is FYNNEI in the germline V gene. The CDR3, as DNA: TGTGCCAGCAATCTGCCCGGGACAGGGAGTTACGAGCAGTACTTC. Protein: CASNLPGTGSYEQYF.

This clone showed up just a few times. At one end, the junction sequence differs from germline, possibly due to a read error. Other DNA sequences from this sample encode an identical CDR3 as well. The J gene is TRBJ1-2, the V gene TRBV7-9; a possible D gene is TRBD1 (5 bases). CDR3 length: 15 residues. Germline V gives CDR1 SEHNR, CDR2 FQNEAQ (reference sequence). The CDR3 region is CASSQDLRVRYGYTF. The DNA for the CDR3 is TGCGCCAGCAGCCAAGACCTCAGGGTGAGGTATGGCTACACCTTC. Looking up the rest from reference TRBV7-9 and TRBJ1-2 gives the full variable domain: DTGVSQNPRHKITKRGQNVTFRCDPISEHNRLYWYRQTLGQGPEFLTYFQNEAQLEKSRLLSDRFSAERPKGSFSTLEIQRTEQGDSAMYLCASSQDLRVRYGYTFGSGTRLTVV.

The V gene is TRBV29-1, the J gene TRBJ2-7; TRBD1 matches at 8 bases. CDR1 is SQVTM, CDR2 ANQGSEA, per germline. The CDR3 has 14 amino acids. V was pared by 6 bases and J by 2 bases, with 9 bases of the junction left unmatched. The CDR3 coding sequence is TGCAGCGTCGCCGGGACAGGTGGGACCTACGAGCAGTACTTC. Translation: CSVAGTGGTYEQYF.

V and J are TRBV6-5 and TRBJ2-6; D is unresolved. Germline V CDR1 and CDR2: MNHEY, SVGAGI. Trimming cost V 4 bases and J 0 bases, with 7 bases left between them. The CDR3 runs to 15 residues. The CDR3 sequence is CASSSVVSGANVLTF. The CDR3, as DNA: TGTGCCAGCAGTTCGGTTGTCTCTGGGGCCAACGTCCTGACTTTC.

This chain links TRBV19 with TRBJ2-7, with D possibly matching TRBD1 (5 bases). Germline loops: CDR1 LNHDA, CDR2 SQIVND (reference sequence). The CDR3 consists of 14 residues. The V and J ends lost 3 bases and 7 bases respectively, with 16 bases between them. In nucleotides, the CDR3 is TGTGCCAGTAGTATTTCCTCGGACAACACTGAGCAGTACTTC. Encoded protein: CASSISSDNTEQYF.

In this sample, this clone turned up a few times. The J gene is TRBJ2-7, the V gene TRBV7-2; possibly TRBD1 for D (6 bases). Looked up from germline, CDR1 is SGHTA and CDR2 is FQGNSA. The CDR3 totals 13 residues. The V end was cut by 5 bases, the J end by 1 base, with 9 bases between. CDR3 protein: CASSPGQSYEQYF. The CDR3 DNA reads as TGTGCCAGCAGCCCAGGACAGTCCTACGAGCAGTACTTC.

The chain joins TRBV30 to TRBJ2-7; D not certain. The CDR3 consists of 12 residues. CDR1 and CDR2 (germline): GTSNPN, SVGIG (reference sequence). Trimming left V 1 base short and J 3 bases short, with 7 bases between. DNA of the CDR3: TGTGCCTGGAGTGCCTCGGGCTACGAGCAGTACTTC. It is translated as CAWSASGYEQYF.

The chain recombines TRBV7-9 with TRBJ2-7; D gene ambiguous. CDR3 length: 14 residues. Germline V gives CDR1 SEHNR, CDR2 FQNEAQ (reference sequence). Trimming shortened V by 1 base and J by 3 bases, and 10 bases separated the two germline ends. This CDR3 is CASSLGGLHYEQYF. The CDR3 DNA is TGTGCCAGCAGCTTAGGAGGCCTGCACTACGAGCAGTACTTC.

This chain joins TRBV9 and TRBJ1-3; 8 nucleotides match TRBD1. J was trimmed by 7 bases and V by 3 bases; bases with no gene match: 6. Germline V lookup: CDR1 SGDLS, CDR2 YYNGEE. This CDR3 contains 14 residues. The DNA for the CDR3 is TGTGCCAGCAGCGGACGGACAGGGAGCAACACCATATATTTT. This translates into CASSGRTGSNTIYF.

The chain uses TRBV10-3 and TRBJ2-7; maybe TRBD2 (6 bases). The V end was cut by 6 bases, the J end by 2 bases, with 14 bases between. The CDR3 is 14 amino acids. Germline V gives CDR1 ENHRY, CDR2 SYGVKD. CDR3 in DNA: TGTGCCATCAGGGGGGGTCCTACCCCCTACGAGCAGTACTTC. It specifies CAIRGGPTPYEQYF.

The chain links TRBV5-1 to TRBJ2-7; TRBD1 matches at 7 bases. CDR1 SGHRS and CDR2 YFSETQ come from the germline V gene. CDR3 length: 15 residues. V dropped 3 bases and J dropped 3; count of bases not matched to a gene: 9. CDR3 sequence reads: CASSSPTGPNYEQYF. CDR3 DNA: TGCGCCAGCAGCTCTCCGACAGGGCCTAACTACGAGCAGTACTTC.

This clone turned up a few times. CDR3 protein: CASSPQYYSNQPQHF. The CDR3 coding sequence is TGTGCCAGCAGCCCCCAGTACTATAGCAATCAGCCCCAGCATTTT. V and J are TRBV4-2 and TRBJ1-5; D is unresolved. Between the trimmed V and J ends, which lost 4 bases and 0 bases, there was a span of 10 bases. Looked up from germline, CDR1 is LGHNA and CDR2 is YNFKEQ. This CDR3 has 15 amino acids.

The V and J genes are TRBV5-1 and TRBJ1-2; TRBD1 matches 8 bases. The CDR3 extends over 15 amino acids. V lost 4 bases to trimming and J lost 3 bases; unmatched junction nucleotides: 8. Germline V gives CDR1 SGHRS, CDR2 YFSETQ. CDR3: CASSTWTGKYYGYTF. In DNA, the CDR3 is TGCGCCAGCAGCACATGGACAGGGAAGTACTATGGCTACACCTTC.

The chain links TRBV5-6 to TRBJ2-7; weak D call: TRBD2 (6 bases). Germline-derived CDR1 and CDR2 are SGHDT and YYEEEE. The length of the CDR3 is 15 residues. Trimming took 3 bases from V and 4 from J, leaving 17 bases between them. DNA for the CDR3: TGTGCCAGCAGCTGGATGGGATACGGAGGGTACGAGCAGTACTTC. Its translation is CASSWMGYGGYEQYF. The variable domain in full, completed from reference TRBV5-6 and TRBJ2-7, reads DAGVTQSPTHLIKTRGQQVTLRCSPKSGHDTVSWYQQALGQGPQFIFQYYEEEERQRGNFPDRFSGHQFPNYSSELNVNALLLGDSALYLCASSWMGYGGYEQYFGPGTRLTVT.